These T cell receptor beta chains were read from a single sample in a study of radiation and T cells in renal cell carcinoma. The repertoire was sequenced with immunoSEQ multiplex PCR; TCRdb's copy has only in-frame clones and lacks some. Of roughly 150,000 clones detected, roughly 89% appear once; the ten largest clones hold roughly 13%. This sample comprised blood, obtained from a patient whose treatment included radiotherapy and nephrectomy. The receptors originated from a woman aged 45-65 years with renal cell carcinoma. Both conserved end residues are part of each CDR3. A D gene is named only where the DNA matches it firmly. Size tells how often a clone was seen (once, few, many) or the class of an expanded clone, and some rows leave it out.

>TRBV19|NA|NA|TRBJ1-6
CASTPGTSIYSPLHF
TGTGCCAGTACACCGGGGACCTCTATTTATTCACCCCTCCACTTT
>TRBV6-5|TRBD1|NA|TRBJ1-2
CASRIDRESGYTF
TGTGCCAGCAGGATCGACAGGGAGTCTGGCTACACCTTC
>TRBV18|TRBD2|NA|TRBJ2-1
CASSPGLAGGSSYNEQFF
TGTGCCAGCTCACCAGGGCTAGCGGGGGGAAGCTCCTACAATGAGCAGTTCTTC
>TRBV19|NA|few|TRBJ1-5
CASSQMSPHQPQHF
TGTGCCAGTAGTCAAATGTCACCCCATCAGCCCCAGCATTTT
>TRBV6-1|NA|NA|TRBJ2-7
CASTSGAGTYEQYF
TGTGCCAGCACTTCAGGGGCAGGTACCTACGAGCAGTACTTC
>TRBV28|TRBD1|NA|TRBJ1-2
CASSPRGWGMGYTF
TGTGCCAGCAGTCCCAGGGGGTGGGGTATGGGCTACACCTTC
>TRBV19|NA|NA|TRBJ1-2
CASSMGDSGYTF
TGTGCCAGTAGTATGGGAGACTCTGGCTACACCTTC
>TRBV19|NA|NA|TRBJ1-1
CASSSDIRGSEAFF
TGTGCCAGTAGTTCGGACATCCGGGGGTCTGAAGCTTTCTTT
>TRBV5-1|NA|once|TRBJ2-2
CASSLAMTASSNTGELFF
TGCGCCAGCAGCTTGGCCATGACAGCTTCTTCGAACACCGGGGAGCTGTTTTTT
>TRBV6-5|NA|NA|TRBJ1-1
CASSSTPRGQDTEAFF
TGTGCCAGCAGTTCAACACCCCGGGGCCAAGACACTGAAGCTTTCTTT
>TRBV28|NA|NA|TRBJ1-2
CASRQPGGAGYGYTF
TGTGCCAGCCGCCAGCCTGGGGGCGCGGGCTATGGCTACACCTTC
>TRBV5-1|TRBD2|NA|TRBJ2-1
CASSFLPTSGVYNEQFF
TGCGCCAGCAGCTTTCTACCGACTAGCGGGGTTTACAATGAGCAGTTCTTC
>TRBV6-1|NA|NA|TRBJ1-1
CASSEALLGGTEAFF
TGTGCCAGCAGTGAAGCGCTGTTGGGGGGCACTGAAGCTTTCTTT
>TRBV6-6|NA|once|TRBJ2-7
CASSKGAYEQYF
TGTGCCAGCAGCAAGGGGGCCTACGAGCAGTACTTC
>TRBV18|NA|NA|TRBJ2-5
CASSASAQETQYF
TGTGCCAGCTCAGCGTCAGCCCAAGAGACCCAGTACTTC
>TRBV30|NA|few|TRBJ1-5
CAWSVERGQPQHF
TGTGCCTGGAGTGTAGAGAGGGGTCAGCCCCAGCATTTT
>TRBV5-1|TRBD1|NA|TRBJ1-2
CASSLAPGQDGGYTF
TGCGCCAGCAGCTTGGCCCCGGGACAGGATGGTGGCTACACCTTC
>TRBV5-8|TRBD1|once|TRBJ1-4
CASSPDFGQGRSEKLFF
TGTGCCAGCAGCCCTGACTTCGGACAGGGACGAAGTGAAAAACTGTTTTTT
>TRBV5-1|NA|NA|TRBJ1-1
CASILEAGNTEAFF
NA
>TRBV18|NA|NA|TRBJ2-1
CASSPSAGQLNNEQFF
TGTGCCAGCTCACCATCTGCAGGCCAGCTAAACAATGAGCAGTTCTTC
>TRBV29-1|TRBD2|NA|TRBJ2-3
CSVGDYRVTDTQYF
TGCAGCGTTGGGGACTACCGAGTCACAGATACGCAGTATTTT
>TRBV6-6|NA|once|TRBJ2-5
CASSSRAELKETQYF
TGTGCCAGCAGCTCACGAGCGGAACTAAAAGAGACCCAGTACTTC
>TRBV5-1|NA|NA|TRBJ2-1
CASSSRQVHNEQFF
TGCGCCAGCAGCTCGCGACAGGTCCACAATGAGCAGTTCTTC
>TRBV7-9|NA|NA|TRBJ1-4
CASSFGGLLTNEKLFF
TGTGCCAGCAGCTTCGGTGGTCTACTGACTAATGAAAAACTGTTTTTT
>TRBV18|TRBD2|NA|TRBJ2-7
CASSMGLAKTYEQYF
TGTGCCAGCTCCATGGGACTAGCGAAAACCTACGAGCAGTACTTC
>TRBV6-6|NA|NA|TRBJ2-2
CASSYSTGELFF
TGTGCCAGCAGTTACTCTACCGGGGAGCTGTTTTTT
>TRBV5-1|TRBD1|NA|TRBJ1-4
CASSLAETGDEKLFF
TGCGCCAGCAGCTTGGCCGAGACAGGGGATGAAAAACTGTTTTTT
>TRBV9|TRBD1|NA|TRBJ1-4
CASSLRQGYNEKLFF
TGTGCCAGCAGCCTACGACAGGGGTATAATGAAAAACTGTTTTTT
>TRBV4-1|NA|NA|TRBJ2-3
CASSSRERTDTQYF
TGCGCCAGCAGCTCTCGAGAGAGGACAGATACGCAGTATTTT
>TRBV5-5|NA|NA|TRBJ1-1
CASSLFSVPNTEAFF
TGTGCCAGCAGCCTATTCTCGGTCCCGAACACTGAAGCTTTCTTT
>TRBV2|NA|NA|TRBJ1-2
CASSATRAYGYTF
TGTGCCAGCAGCGCGACTCGGGCCTATGGCTACACCTTC
>TRBV19|NA|NA|TRBJ1-5
CASSITRAGVGPQHF
TGTGCCAGTAGTATAACCAGGGCAGGGGTAGGGCCCCAGCATTTT
>TRBV11-1|NA|NA|TRBJ2-2
CASSLSGTGELFF
TGTGCCAGCAGCTTATCGGGGACCGGGGAGCTGTTTTTT
>TRBV18|TRBD1|NA|TRBJ2-5
CASSPRGGPETQYF
TGTGCCAGCTCACCACGAGGGGGCCCAGAGACCCAGTACTTC
>TRBV10-2|TRBD1|NA|TRBJ2-1
CASGQGAYNEQFF
TGCGCCAGCGGACAGGGCGCCTACAATGAGCAGTTCTTC
>TRBV7-2|NA|NA|TRBJ2-1
CASSLDPTGLGYEQFF
TGTGCCAGCAGCTTAGACCCGACAGGTCTGGGCTATGAGCAGTTCTTC
>TRBV5-1|TRBD1|NA|TRBJ2-5
CASSFPGGRETQYF
TGCGCCAGCAGCTTTCCAGGGGGCAGGGAGACCCAGTACTTC
>TRBV7-9|TRBD1|NA|TRBJ1-4
CASSLGTGRSEKLFF
TGTGCCAGCAGCTTAGGGACAGGTAGAAGTGAAAAACTGTTTTTT
>TRBV27|NA|NA|TRBJ1-2
CASSFLANMGYTF
TGTGCCAGCAGTTTTCTCGCGAATATGGGCTACACCTTC
>TRBV19|NA|few|TRBJ2-7
CASSTGASYEQYF
TGTGCCAGTAGTACAGGGGCATCCTACGAGCAGTACTTC
>TRBV9|TRBD2|NA|TRBJ2-5
CASSVGGRGQETQYF
TGTGCCAGCAGCGTAGGTGGGCGGGGGCAAGAGACCCAGTACTTC
>TRBV6-4|NA|once|TRBJ1-1
CASRLEMNTEAFF
TGTGCCAGCAGATTAGAGATGAACACTGAAGCTTTCTTT
>TRBV28|NA|NA|TRBJ2-7
CASSASYEQYF
TGTGCCAGCAGTGCTTCCTACGAGCAGTACTTC
>TRBV25-1|TRBD1|NA|TRBJ1-3
CASSERVQGARNTIYF
TGTGCCAGCAGTGAAAGGGTCCAGGGGGCTCGAAACACCATATATTTT
>TRBV11-2|TRBD1|NA|TRBJ2-3
CASSLLRTGPDTQYF
TGTGCCAGCAGCTTATTGAGGACAGGGCCAGATACGCAGTATTTT
>TRBV5-6|NA|NA|TRBJ1-1
CASSRKGGTEAFF
TGTGCCAGCAGCCGTAAGGGCGGGACTGAAGCTTTCTTT
>TRBV7-8|NA|NA|TRBJ2-7
CASSLGVAGTAYEQYF
TGTGCCAGCAGCTTAGGGGTGGCTGGGACGGCCTACGAGCAGTACTTC
>TRBV5-1|TRBD2|NA|TRBJ2-1
CASSSGLVATNEQFF
TGCGCCAGCAGCTCAGGACTAGTGGCCACCAATGAGCAGTTCTTC
>TRBV7-8|NA|NA|TRBJ1-4
CASRRGLANEKLFF
TGTGCCAGCAGGAGAGGGCTTGCTAATGAAAAACTGTTTTTT